This TCR beta chain was observed in a study of blood T cell repertoires in COVID-19. The wider study: The United States, Italy and Spain supplied acute and convalescent COVID-19 samples. T cells, B-cell-depleted T cells, or PBMCs provided the cDNA or gDNA that served as material.

V was pared by 4 bases and J by 6 bases, with 7 bases of the junction left unmatched. CDR1 and CDR2 (germline): LGHNA, YSLEER. This CDR3 has 15 amino acids. Individuals aged about 18 to 95 years were recruited from roughly 22 US areas. Which cohort a participant joined came from the clinical history participants gave. The repertoire was sequenced with immunoSEQ multiplex PCR; TCRdb's copy has only in-frame clones and lacks some. The top ten clones hold over 6% of a sample with hundreds of thousands of clones, roughly 85% of them seen once. This rearrangement joins TRBV4-3 to TRBJ1-4; the match to TRBD1 covers 8 bases. Sequenced input: PBMCs or T cells enriched from blood (not recorded which). The sequence came from a woman aged 40 to 50 who had recovered from COVID-19. CDR3 sequence: CASSRLGQEDEKLFF. DNA for the CDR3: TGCGCCAGCAGCCGCTTGGGACAGGAGGATGAAAAACTGTTTTTT.